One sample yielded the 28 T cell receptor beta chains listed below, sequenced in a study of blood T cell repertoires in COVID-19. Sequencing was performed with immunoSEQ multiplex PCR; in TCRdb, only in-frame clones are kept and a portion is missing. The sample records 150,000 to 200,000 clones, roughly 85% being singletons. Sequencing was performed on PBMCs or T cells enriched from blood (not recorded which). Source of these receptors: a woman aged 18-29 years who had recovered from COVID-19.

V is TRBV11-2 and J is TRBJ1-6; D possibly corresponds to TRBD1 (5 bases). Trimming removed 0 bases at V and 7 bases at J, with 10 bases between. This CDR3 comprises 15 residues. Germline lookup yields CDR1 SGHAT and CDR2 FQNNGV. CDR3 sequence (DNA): TGTGCCAGCAGCTTAGATGGCAGGGCAAATTCACCCCTCCACTTT. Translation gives CASSLDGRANSPLHF.

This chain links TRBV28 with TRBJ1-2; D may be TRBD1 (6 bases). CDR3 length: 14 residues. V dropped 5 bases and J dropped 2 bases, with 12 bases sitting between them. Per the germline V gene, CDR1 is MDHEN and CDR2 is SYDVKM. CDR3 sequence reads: CASSRPDRNYGYTF. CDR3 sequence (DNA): TGTGCCAGCAGTCGCCCGGACAGAAACTATGGCTACACCTTC.

The CDR3: CASSIVGGLTEAFF. CDR3 in DNA: TGTGCCAGTAGTATAGTAGGCGGGTTGACTGAAGCTTTCTTT. The J gene is TRBJ1-1, the V gene TRBV19; no clear D. The CDR3 sequence is 14 residues long. Trimming took off 1 base at V and 5 bases at J, with 11 bases between the two ends. CDR1 and CDR2 from the germline V gene are LNHDA and SQIVND (reference sequence).

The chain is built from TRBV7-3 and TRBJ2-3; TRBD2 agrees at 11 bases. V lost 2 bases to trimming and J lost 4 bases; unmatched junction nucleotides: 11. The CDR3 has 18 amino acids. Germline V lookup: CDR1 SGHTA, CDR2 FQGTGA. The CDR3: CASSLRLAGGTGADTQYF. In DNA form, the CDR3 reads TGTGCCAGCAGCTTACGGCTAGCGGGAGGCACCGGGGCAGATACGCAGTATTTT. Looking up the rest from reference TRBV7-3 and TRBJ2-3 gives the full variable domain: GAGVSQTPSNKVTEKGKYVELRCDPISGHTALYWYRQSLGQGPEFLIYFQGTGAADDSGLPNDRFFAVRPEGSVSTLKIQRTERGDSAVYLCASSLRLAGGTGADTQYFGPGTRLTVL.

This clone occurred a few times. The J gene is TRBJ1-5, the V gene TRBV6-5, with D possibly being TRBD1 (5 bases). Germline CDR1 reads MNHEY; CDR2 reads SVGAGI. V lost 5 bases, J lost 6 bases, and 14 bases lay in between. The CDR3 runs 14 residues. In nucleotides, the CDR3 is TGTGCCAGCAGTCCCTCCAGGGTACCTCAGCCCCAGCATTTT. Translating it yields CASSPSRVPQPQHF.

CDR3 nucleotide sequence: TGCAGCGTTGGGCGGGGGGCGGTATACGAGCAGTACTTC. Protein product: CSVGRGAVYEQYF. The chain recombines TRBV29-1 with TRBJ2-7; 8 bases match TRBD2. CDR3 length: 13 residues. V trimming: 4 bases; J trimming: 4 bases; junction bases outside the gene matches: 6. Per the germline V gene, CDR1 is SQVTM and CDR2 is ANQGSEA.

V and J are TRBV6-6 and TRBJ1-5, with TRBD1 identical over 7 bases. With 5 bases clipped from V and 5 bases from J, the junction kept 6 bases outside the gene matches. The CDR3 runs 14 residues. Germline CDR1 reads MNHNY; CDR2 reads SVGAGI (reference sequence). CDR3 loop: CASSGGTADQPQHF. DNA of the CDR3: TGTGCCAGCAGTGGCGGGACAGCGGATCAGCCCCAGCATTTT.

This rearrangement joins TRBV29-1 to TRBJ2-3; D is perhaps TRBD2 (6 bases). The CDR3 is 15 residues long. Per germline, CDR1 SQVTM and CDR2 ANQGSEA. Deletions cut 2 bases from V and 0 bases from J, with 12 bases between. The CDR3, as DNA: TGCAGCGTTGAACTAGCGACCACTAGCACAGATACGCAGTATTTT. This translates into CSVELATTSTDTQYF.

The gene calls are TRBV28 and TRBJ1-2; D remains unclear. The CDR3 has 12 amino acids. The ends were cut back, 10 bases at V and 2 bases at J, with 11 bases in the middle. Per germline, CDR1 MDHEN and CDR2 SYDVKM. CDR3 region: CATGRPNYGYTF. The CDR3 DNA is TGTGCCACCGGTCGTCCGAACTATGGCTACACCTTC.

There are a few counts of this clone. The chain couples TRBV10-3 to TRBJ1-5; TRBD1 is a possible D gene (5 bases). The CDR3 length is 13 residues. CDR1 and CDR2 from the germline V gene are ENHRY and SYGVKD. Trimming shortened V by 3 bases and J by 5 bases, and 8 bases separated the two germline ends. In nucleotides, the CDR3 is TGTGCCATCAGTGACAGGGTGGATCAGCCCCAGCATTTT. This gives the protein CAISDRVDQPQHF.

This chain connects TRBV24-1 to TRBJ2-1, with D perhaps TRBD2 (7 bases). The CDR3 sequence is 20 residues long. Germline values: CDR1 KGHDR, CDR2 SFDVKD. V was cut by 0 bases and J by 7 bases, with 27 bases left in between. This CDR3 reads CATSDLQDVPRTEGGNEQFF. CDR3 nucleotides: TGTGCCACCAGTGATTTGCAAGATGTTCCAAGGACAGAGGGGGGGAATGAGCAGTTCTTC.

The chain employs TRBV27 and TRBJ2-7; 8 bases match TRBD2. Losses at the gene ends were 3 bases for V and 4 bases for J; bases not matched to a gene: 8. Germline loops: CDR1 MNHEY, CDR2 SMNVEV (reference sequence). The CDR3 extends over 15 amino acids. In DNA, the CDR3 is TGTGCCAGCAGTTTCCGAGCGGGAGAAAAGTACGAGCAGTACTTC. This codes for CASSFRAGEKYEQYF.

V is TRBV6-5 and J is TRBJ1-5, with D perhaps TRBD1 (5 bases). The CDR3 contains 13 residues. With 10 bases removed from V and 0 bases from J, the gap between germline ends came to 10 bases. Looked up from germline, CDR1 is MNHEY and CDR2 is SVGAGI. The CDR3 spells CATGLYSNQPQHF. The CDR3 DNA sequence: TGTGCCACAGGGCTTTATAGCAATCAGCCCCAGCATTTT.

CDR3 nucleotide sequence: TGTGCCAGCAGCCAAACACCGGGACTAGCGGTCACCGGGGAGCTGTTTTTT. Its translation: CASSQTPGLAVTGELFF. V and J are TRBV3-1 (or the pseudogene TRBV3-2) and TRBJ2-2; 11 bases fit TRBD2. The CDR3 loop spans 17 amino acids. Germline values: CDR1 LGHDT, CDR2 YNNKEL (reference sequence). The J segment lost 4 bases and the V segment lost 2 bases, leaving 6 bases of the junction unmatched.

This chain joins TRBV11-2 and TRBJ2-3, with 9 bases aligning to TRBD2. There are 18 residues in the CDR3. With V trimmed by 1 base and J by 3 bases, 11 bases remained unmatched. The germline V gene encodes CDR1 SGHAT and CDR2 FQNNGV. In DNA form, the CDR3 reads TGTGCCAGCAGCTTAGGAGGGGGGCTAGCGGGGCCAACAGATACGCAGTATTTT. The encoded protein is CASSLGGGLAGPTDTQYF.

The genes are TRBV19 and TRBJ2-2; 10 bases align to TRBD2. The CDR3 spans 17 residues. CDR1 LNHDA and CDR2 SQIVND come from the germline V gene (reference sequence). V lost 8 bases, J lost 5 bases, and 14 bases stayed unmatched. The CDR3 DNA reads TGTGCCAGTGGCAAGGTACCGGGACTAGCGCGAACCGGGGAGCTGTTTTTT. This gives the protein CASGKVPGLARTGELFF.

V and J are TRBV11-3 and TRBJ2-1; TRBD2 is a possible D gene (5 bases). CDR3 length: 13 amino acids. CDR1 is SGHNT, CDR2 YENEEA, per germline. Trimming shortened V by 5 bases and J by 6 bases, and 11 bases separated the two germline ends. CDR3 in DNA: TGTGCCAGCAGCCCAGACGGACTCAATGAGCAGTTCTTC. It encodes CASSPDGLNEQFF.

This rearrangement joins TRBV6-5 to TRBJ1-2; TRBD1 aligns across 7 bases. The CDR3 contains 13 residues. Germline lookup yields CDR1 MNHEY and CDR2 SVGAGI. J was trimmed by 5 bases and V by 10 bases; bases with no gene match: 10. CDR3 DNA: TGTGCCACCGGCGCACTGACAGGGTATGGCTACACCTTC. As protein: CATGALTGYGYTF.

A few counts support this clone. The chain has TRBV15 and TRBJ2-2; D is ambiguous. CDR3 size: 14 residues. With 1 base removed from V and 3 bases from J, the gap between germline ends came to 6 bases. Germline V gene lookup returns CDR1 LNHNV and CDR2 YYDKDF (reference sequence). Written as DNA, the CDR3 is TGTGCCACCAGCAGAGCTCAGGACACCGGGGAGCTGTTTTTT. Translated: CATSRAQDTGELFF.

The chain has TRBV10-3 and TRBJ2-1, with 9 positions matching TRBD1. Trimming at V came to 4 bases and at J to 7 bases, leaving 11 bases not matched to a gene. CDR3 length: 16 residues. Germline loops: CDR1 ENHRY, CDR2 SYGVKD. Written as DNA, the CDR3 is TGTGCCATCAGTGTAGTACCCCGGGACAGGGCAAATGAGCAGTTCTTC. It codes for CAISVVPRDRANEQFF.

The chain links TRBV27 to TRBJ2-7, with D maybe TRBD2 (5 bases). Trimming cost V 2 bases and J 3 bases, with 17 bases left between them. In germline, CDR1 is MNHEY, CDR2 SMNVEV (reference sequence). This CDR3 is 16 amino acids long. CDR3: CASSLSLRERNYEQYF. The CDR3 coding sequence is TGTGCCAGCAGTTTAAGTTTAAGGGAGCGGAACTACGAGCAGTACTTC.

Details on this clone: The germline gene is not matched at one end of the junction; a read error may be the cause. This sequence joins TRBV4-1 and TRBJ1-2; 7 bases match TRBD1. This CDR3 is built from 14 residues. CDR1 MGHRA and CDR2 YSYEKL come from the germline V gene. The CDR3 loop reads CASTQPGGGYGYTF. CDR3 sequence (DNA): TGCGCCAGCACCCAACCAGGGGGTGGCTATGGCTACACCTTC.

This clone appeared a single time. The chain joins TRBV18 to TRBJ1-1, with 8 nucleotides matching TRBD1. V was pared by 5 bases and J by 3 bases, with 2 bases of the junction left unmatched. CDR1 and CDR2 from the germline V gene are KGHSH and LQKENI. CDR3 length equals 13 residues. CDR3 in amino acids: CASSGQGDTEAFF. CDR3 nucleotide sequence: TGTGCCAGCTCAGGACAGGGCGACACTGAAGCTTTCTTT. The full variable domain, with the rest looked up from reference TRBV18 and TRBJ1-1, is NAGVMQNPRHLVRRRGQEARLRCSPMKGHSHVYWYRQLPEEGLKFMVYLQKENIIDESGMPKERFSAEFPKEGPSILRIQQVVRGDSAAYFCASSGQGDTEAFFGQGTRLTVV.

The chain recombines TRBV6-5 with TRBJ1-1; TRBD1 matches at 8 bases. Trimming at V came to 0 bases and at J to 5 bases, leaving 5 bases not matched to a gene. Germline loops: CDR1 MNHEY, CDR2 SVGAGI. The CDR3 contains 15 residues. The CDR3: CASSYSRQGRTEAFF. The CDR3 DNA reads TGTGCCAGCAGTTACTCGAGACAGGGGAGGACTGAAGCTTTCTTT.

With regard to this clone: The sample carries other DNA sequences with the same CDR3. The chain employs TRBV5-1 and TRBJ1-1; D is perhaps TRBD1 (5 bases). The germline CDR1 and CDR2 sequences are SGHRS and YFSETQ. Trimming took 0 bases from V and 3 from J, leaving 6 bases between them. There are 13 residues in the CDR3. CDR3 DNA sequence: TGCGCCAGCAGCTTGGCGGGGGACACTGAAGCTTTCTTT. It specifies CASSLAGDTEAFF.

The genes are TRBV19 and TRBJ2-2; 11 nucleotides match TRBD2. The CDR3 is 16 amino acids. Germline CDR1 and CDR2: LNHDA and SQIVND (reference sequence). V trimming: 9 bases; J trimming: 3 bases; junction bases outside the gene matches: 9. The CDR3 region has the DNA TGTGCCAGAGATAGACCGGGACTAGCGGACACCGGGGAGCTGTTTTTT. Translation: CARDRPGLADTGELFF. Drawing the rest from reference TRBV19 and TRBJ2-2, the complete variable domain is DGGITQSPKYLFRKEGQNVTLSCEQNLNHDAMYWYRQDPGQGLRLIYYSQIVNDFQKGDIAEGYSVSREKKESFPLTVTSAQKNPTAFYLCARDRPGLADTGELFFGEGSRLTVL.

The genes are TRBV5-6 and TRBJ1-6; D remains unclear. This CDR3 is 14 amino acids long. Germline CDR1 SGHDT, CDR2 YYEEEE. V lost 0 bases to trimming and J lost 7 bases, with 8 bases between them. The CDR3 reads CASSLGAGNSPLHF. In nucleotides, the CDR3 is TGTGCCAGCAGCTTGGGGGCAGGAAATTCACCCCTCCACTTT.

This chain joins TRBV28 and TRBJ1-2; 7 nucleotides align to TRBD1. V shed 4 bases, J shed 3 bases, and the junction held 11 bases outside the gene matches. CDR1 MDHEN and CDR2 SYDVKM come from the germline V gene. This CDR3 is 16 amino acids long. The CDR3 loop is CASSSTHDRVYYGYTF. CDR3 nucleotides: TGTGCCAGCAGTTCCACCCATGACAGGGTTTACTATGGCTACACCTTC.